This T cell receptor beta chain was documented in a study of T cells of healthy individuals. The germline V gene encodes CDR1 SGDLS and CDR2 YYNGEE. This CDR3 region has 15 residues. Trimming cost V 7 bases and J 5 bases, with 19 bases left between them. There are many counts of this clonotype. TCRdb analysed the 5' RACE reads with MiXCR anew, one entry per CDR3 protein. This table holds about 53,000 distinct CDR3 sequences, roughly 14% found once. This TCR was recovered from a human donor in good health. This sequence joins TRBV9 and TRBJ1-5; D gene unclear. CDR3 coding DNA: TGTGCCAGCGGTCGGACGTCCTCCGGGGATCAGCCCCAGCATTTT. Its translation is CASGRTSSGDQPQHF.